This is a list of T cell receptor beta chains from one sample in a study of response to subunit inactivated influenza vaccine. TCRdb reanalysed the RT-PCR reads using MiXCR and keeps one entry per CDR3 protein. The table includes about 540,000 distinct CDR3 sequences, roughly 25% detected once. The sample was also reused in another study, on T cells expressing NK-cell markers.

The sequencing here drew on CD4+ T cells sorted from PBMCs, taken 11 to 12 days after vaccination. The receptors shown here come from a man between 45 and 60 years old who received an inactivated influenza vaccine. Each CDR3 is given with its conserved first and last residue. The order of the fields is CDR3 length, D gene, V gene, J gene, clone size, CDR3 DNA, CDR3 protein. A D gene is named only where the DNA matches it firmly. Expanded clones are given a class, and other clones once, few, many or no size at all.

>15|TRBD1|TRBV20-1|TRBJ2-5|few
TGCAGTGCTAGAGACAAGGACAGGGGGCAAGAGACCCAGTACTTC
CSARDKDRGQETQYF
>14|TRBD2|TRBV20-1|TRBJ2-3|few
TGCAGTGCTGAGCGGGAGGGCCTTTCTGATACGCAGTATTTT
CSAEREGLSDTQYF
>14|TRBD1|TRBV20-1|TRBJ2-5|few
TGCAGTGCTACATACAGGGGAAGGCAAGAGACCCAGTACTTC
CSATYRGRQETQYF
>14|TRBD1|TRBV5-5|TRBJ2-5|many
TGTGCCAGCAACCAGGGACAGGGGGGTGAGACCCAGTACTTC
CASNQGQGGETQYF
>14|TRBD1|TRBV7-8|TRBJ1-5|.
TGTGCCAGCAGCCCCTCGGACAGGGCACAGCCCCAGCATTTT
CASSPSDRAQPQHF
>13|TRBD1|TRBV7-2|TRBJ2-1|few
TGTGCCAGCAGCTCAAGACAGGGATCTGAGCAGTTCTTC
CASSSRQGSEQFF
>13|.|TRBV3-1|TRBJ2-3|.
TGTGCCAGCAGCCAGGTTCGGGCAGATACGCAGTATTTT
CASSQVRADTQYF
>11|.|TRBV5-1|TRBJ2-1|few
TGCGCCAGCAGCGGTAACTTGGAGCAGTTCTTC
CASSGNLEQFF
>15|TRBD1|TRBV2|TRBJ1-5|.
TGTGCCAGCAGGGAGGGACAGAGTGGCAATCAGCCCCAGCATTTT
CASREGQSGNQPQHF
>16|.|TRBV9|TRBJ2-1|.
TGTGCCAGCAGCGTAGACGAGGGGTTTTATGACAATGAGCAGTTCTTC
CASSVDEGFYDNEQFF
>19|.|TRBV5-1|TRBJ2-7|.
TGCGCCAGCAGCTTGCCGGGCGGACCGGGACCCATTACCTCCTACGAGCAGTACTTC
CASSLPGGPGPITSYEQYF
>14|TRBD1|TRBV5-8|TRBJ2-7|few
TGTGCCAGCAGCCGACGACAGGGGGTGTACGAGCAGTACTTC
CASSRRQGVYEQYF
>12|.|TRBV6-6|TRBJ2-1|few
TGTGCCAGCAGAGGACAGTCCAATGAGCAGTTCTTC
CASRGQSNEQFF
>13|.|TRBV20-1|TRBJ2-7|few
TGCAGTGCTAGAGATCTTGGGTTCTACGAGCAGTACTTC
CSARDLGFYEQYF
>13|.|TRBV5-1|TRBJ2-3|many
TGCGCCAGCAGCGTGGAGAGAACAGATACGCAGTATTTT
CASSVERTDTQYF
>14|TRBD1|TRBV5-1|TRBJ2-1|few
TGCGCCAGCCAGGGACAGACCTTCTACAATGAGCAGTTCTTC
CASQGQTFYNEQFF
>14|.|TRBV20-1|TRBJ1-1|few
TGCAGTGCTAGAGGGTCAGGGGCAGGCACTGAAGCTTTCTTT
CSARGSGAGTEAFF
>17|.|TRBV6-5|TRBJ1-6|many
TGTGCCAGCAGTTACTCGATTCGGAGCTCCTATAATTCACCCCTCCACTTT
CASSYSIRSSYNSPLHF
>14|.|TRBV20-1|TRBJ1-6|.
TGCAGTGCGCAGAAGACAGTCGGAGGGTCACCCCTCCACTTT
CSAQKTVGGSPLHF
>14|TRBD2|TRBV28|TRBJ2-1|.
TGTGCCAGCAGTTTACCCCTAGCGGGGCGTGAGCAGTTCTTC
CASSLPLAGREQFF
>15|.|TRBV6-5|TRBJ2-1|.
TGTGCCAGCAGTTACAGCGGCCCCCCCTACAATGAGCAGTTCTTC
CASSYSGPPYNEQFF
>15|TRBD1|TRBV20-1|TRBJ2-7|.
TGCAGTGCTAGAGATTCCGGACAGGTGACCTACGAGCAGTGCTTC
CSARDSGQVTYEQCF
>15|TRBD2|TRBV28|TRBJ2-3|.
TGTGCCAGCTGCGGAATAGCGGGACGCACAGATACGCAGTATTTT
CASCGIAGRTDTQYF
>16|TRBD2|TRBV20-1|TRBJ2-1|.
TGCAGTGCTAGAGATGCGCGGGAGGGTAACTACAATGAGCAGTTCTTC
CSARDAREGNYNEQFF
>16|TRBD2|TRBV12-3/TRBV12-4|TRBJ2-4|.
TGTGCCAGCAGTTTACGGGGGGGCGTAGCCAAAAACATTCAGTACTTC
CASSLRGGVAKNIQYF
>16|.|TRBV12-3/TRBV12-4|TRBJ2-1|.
TGTGCCAGCAGTCCTCGGACTCCAGTTGGGAACAATGAGCAGTTCTTC
CASSPRTPVGNNEQFF
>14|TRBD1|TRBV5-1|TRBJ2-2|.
TGCGCCAGCAGCTTGGGGGACAGCGGCGGGGAGCTGTTTTTT
CASSLGDSGGELFF
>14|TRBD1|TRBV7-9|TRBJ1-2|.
TGTGCCAGCAGCCTGACAGGGTTAGACTATGGCTACACCTTC
CASSLTGLDYGYTF
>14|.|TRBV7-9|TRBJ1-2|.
TGTGCCAGCAGCTCCGGACGAAGGGACGGGGGCTACACCTTC
CASSSGRRDGGYTF
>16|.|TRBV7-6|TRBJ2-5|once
TGTGCCAGCAGGTTAGACGGGAGAGCGATTCAAGAGACCCAGTACTTC
CASRLDGRAIQETQYF
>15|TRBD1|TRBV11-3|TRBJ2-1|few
TGTGCCAGCAGCCAGGGACAGGTTCGTTACAATGAGCAGTTCTTC
CASSQGQVRYNEQFF
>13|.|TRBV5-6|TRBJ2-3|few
TGTGCCAGCAGCTTGGCCGTAAGGGATACGCAGTATTTT
CASSLAVRDTQYF